A single sample is the source of the 31 T cell receptor beta chains below, sequenced in a study of blood T cell repertoires in COVID-19. Sequenced by immunoSEQ multiplex PCR; TCRdb stores in-frame clones only, minus some. The data show around 77,000 clones, with roughly 90% seen just once and 16% held by the top ten. The sample taken for sequencing was peripheral blood. These receptor sequences come from an elderly woman with active or convalescent COVID-19.

This clone appeared a single time. V gene TRBV5-1 combines with J gene TRBJ2-7; the D gene is possibly TRBD2 (6 bases). V lost 4 bases and J 9 bases, leaving 20 bases between the germline ends. The germline gives CDR1 SGHRS, CDR2 YFSETQ. The CDR3 extends over 14 amino acids. The DNA of the CDR3 is TGCGCCAGCAGCCCTTGGGACTCCCAAGTTGGGCAGTACTTC. Translating gives CASSPWDSQVGQYF.

The CDR3 is CASSYVPQGASEAFF. CDR3 in DNA: TGTGCCAGCAGTTACGTCCCACAGGGGGCTAGTGAAGCTTTCTTT. The chain carries TRBV6-5 and TRBJ1-1; TRBD1 matches at 9 bases. The CDR3 consists of 15 residues. Germline V gene sequence: CDR1 MNHEY, CDR2 SVGAGI. The V gene end was trimmed by 2 bases and the J gene end by 7 bases; junction bases not matched to a gene: 8.

This clone was recorded only once. The gene calls are TRBV30 and TRBJ2-7, with 15 nucleotides matching TRBD2. Germline CDR1 GTSNPN, CDR2 SVGIG (reference sequence). The V and J ends lost 1 base and 12 bases, in that order; junction bases with no gene match: 4. CDR3 size: 13 residues. DNA for the CDR3: TGTGCCTGGAGTGCCGGACTAGCGGGGGGGCCGTACTTC. Encoded protein: CAWSAGLAGGPYF. Complete variable domain (other parts from reference TRBV30 and TRBJ2-7): SQTIHQWPATLVQPVGSPLSLECTVEGTSNPNLYWYRQAAGRGLQLLFYSVGIGQISSEVPQNLSASRPQDRQFILSSKKLLLSDSGFYLCAWSAGLAGGPYFGPGTRLTVT.

This clone has only a few counts. V and J are TRBV9 and TRBJ2-1; 11 bases are shared with TRBD2. Germline lookup yields CDR1 SGDLS and CDR2 YYNGEE. This CDR3 region has 16 residues. V lost 4 bases, J lost 3 bases, and 6 bases stayed unmatched. This CDR3 reads CASSTHLAGGYNEQFF. CDR3 DNA sequence: TGTGCCAGCAGCACCCACCTAGCGGGGGGCTACAATGAGCAGTTCTTC.

This clone has a handful of counts. The V call is TRBV7-9, the J call TRBJ1-2; 7 bases are shared with TRBD1. V shed 3 bases, J shed 4 bases, and the junction held 11 bases outside the gene matches. In germline, CDR1 is SEHNR, CDR2 FQNEAQ (reference sequence). There are 16 residues in the CDR3. DNA for the CDR3: TGTGCCAGCAGCTTCGCTCCCGGGACAGACCTCTATGGCTACACCTTC. This translates into CASSFAPGTDLYGYTF.

This clone was detected only once. The chain joins TRBV19 to TRBJ2-1, with 7 positions matching TRBD2. The CDR3 contains 14 residues. Germline V gene data show CDR1 as LNHDA and CDR2 as SQIVND (reference sequence). Germline trimming cut 0 bases from V and 8 bases from J; bases unmatched to any gene: 4. CDR3 DNA sequence: TGTGCCAGTAGTATAGAGGCAGGGAGGGATGAGCAGTTCTTC. Translation: CASSIEAGRDEQFF.

The gene calls are TRBV7-3 and TRBJ1-6; no clear D. In germline, CDR1 is SGHTA, CDR2 FQGTGA. The CDR3 contains 14 residues. Deletions cut 2 bases from V and 5 bases from J, with 7 bases between. The CDR3 DNA follows: TGTGCCAGCAGCTTAGAGCCGAATAATTCACCCCTCCACTTT. This codes for CASSLEPNNSPLHF. The full variable domain, in which reference TRBV7-3 and TRBJ1-6 provide the parts outside the CDR3, is GAGVSQTPSNKVTEKGKYVELRCDPISGHTALYWYRQSLGQGPEFLIYFQGTGAADDSGLPNDRFFAVRPEGSVSTLKIQRTERGDSAVYLCASSLEPNNSPLHFGNGTRLTVT.

The genes are TRBV11-1 and TRBJ2-7; a weak D match, TRBD2 (5 bases). CDR1 is SGHAT, CDR2 FQDESV, per germline (reference sequence). V was pared by 1 base and J by 6 bases, with 13 bases between. The CDR3 is 14 amino acids. In DNA, the CDR3 is TGTGCCAGCAGCTTAGAACGGGGAACGGGCGAGCAGTACTTC. Protein: CASSLERGTGEQYF.

The genes are TRBV28 and TRBJ1-6, with 10 positions matching TRBD1. In germline, CDR1 is MDHEN, CDR2 SYDVKM. The CDR3 is 15 residues long. The V and J ends lost 6 bases and 9 bases, in that order; junction bases with no gene match: 8. The CDR3 DNA reads TGTGCCAGCAGCCTGGGACGGACAGGGGGTTCACCCCTCCACTTT. It translates to CASSLGRTGGSPLHF. Variable domain in full (rest from reference TRBV28 and TRBJ1-6): DVKVTQSSRYLVKRTGEKVFLECVQDMDHENMFWYRQDPGLGLRLIYFSYDVKMKEKGDIPEGYSVSREKKERFSLILESASTNQTSMYLCASSLGRTGGSPLHFGNGTRLTVT.

The chain has TRBV18 and TRBJ2-7, with TRBD1 matching over 7 bases. This CDR3 contains 16 residues. CDR1 is KGHSH, CDR2 LQKENI, per germline. V lost 0 bases to trimming and J lost 2 bases; unmatched junction nucleotides: 7. The CDR3 coding sequence is TGTGCCAGCTCACCACCGGGACAGAGGTCGCCCTACGAGCAGTACTTC. Translating it yields CASSPPGQRSPYEQYF.

The chain is built from TRBV2 and TRBJ1-1, with D possibly TRBD1 on 6 matching bases. Germline V gene data show CDR1 as SNHLY and CDR2 as FYNNEI. Trimming removed 6 bases at V and 1 base at J, with 12 bases between. The length of the CDR3 is 14 residues. As DNA, the CDR3 is TGTGCCAGCAGCCTACAGGGACGGAACACTGAAGCTTTCTTT. It specifies CASSLQGRNTEAFF. The complete variable domain, with remaining parts taken from reference TRBV2 and TRBJ1-1, reads EPEVTQTPSHQVTQMGQEVILRCVPISNHLYFYWYRQILGQKVEFLVSFYNNEISEKSEIFDDQFSVERPDGSNFTLKIRSTKLEDSAMYFCASSLQGRNTEAFFGQGTRLTVV.

The rearrangement uses TRBV4-3 and TRBJ2-1, with 7 nucleotides matching TRBD1. This CDR3 is built from 15 residues. V lost 2 bases and J lost 4; bases outside the gene matches: 5. Germline V gives CDR1 LGHNA, CDR2 YSLEER. The CDR3 DNA reads TGCGCCAGCAGCCAAATCCGGGACAGTTACAATGAGCAGTTCTTC. Translating it yields CASSQIRDSYNEQFF.

CDR3 nucleotide sequence: TGTGCCATCAGTGACCCGGGACAGGGGGCAGCTAACTATGGCTACACCTTC. Encoded protein: CAISDPGQGAANYGYTF. J is TRBJ1-2 and V is TRBV10-3; 12 nucleotides align to TRBD1. The CDR3 runs to 17 residues. V lost 3 bases to trimming and J lost 0 bases; unmatched junction nucleotides: 5. Germline assignment: CDR1 ENHRY and CDR2 SYGVKD.

The chain links TRBV28 to TRBJ2-2, with D possibly matching TRBD2 (6 bases). CDR1 is MDHEN, CDR2 SYDVKM, per germline. V dropped 6 bases and J dropped 6 bases, with 17 bases sitting between them. This CDR3 spans 15 amino acids. CDR3 coding DNA: TGTGCCAGCAGCTTAGTAGATCGGGGGTCCGGGGAGCTGTTTTTT. Protein product: CASSLVDRGSGELFF.

The chain joins TRBV24-1 to TRBJ2-2, with a possible D match to TRBD1 (5 bases). V was shortened by 0 bases and J by 7 bases, with 17 bases between the two germline ends. CDR3 length: 17 residues. Germline CDR1 reads KGHDR; CDR2 reads SFDVKD. CDR3: CATSDLRAGQGRGELFF. The CDR3 DNA sequence: TGTGCCACCAGTGATTTGAGGGCCGGGCAGGGCCGCGGGGAGCTGTTTTTT.

The V gene is TRBV5-1, the J gene TRBJ1-6; D is unresolved. The CDR3 is 13 amino acids. Germline-derived CDR1 and CDR2 are SGHRS and YFSETQ. The V end was cut by 5 bases, the J end by 5 bases, with 8 bases between. CDR3 bases: TGCGCCAGCAGAAGCGACGATAATTCACCCCTCCACTTT. Its protein product is CASRSDDNSPLHF.

The CDR3 DNA sequence: TGTGCCAGCAGCTTAAATCCGACAGGGAAGATCTATGGCTACACCTTC. It yields the protein CASSLNPTGKIYGYTF. The chain uses TRBV7-2 and TRBJ1-2; the match to TRBD1 covers 7 bases. CDR1 is SGHTA, CDR2 FQGNSA, per germline. The CDR3 is made up of 16 amino acids. Trimming cost V 2 bases and J 4 bases; bases outside gene matches: 10.

The V and J genes are TRBV19 and TRBJ2-3, with TRBD1 as a possible D gene (6 bases). The germline V gene encodes CDR1 LNHDA and CDR2 SQIVND (reference sequence). The CDR3 is made up of 13 amino acids. V was pared by 3 bases and J by 4 bases, with 8 bases between. CDR3 in amino acids: CASSIAGADTQYF. The CDR3, as DNA: TGTGCCAGTAGTATCGCAGGGGCAGATACGCAGTATTTT.

The sample holds a few counts of this clone. The J gene is TRBJ1-5, the V gene TRBV19, with D perhaps matching TRBD1 (5 bases). V dropped 3 bases and J dropped 1 base, with 7 bases sitting between them. Germline V CDR1 and CDR2: LNHDA, SQIVND (reference sequence). The CDR3 is 14 amino acids. CDR3 amino acids: CASSMYRSNQPQHF. The CDR3 region has the DNA TGTGCCAGTAGTATGTACAGGAGCAATCAGCCCCAGCATTTT.

This chain links TRBV19 with TRBJ1-1, with 11 nucleotides matching TRBD1. CDR3 length: 17 amino acids. The germline gives CDR1 LNHDA, CDR2 SQIVND (reference sequence). Trimming at V came to 4 bases and at J to 0 bases, leaving 7 bases not matched to a gene. CDR3 protein: CASSRDRGSRMNTEAFF. CDR3 DNA sequence: TGTGCCAGTAGTAGGGACAGGGGGAGTAGGATGAACACTGAAGCTTTCTTT.

The chain couples TRBV14 to TRBJ1-1, with TRBD1 matching over 10 bases. After removal of 4 bases from V and 3 bases from J, the junction contained 5 bases not matched to a gene. Per the germline V gene, CDR1 is SGHDN and CDR2 is FVKESK. CDR3 length equals 15 residues. The CDR3 region has the DNA TGTGCCAGCAGCCCTAGGACAGGGGGTGACACTGAAGCTTTCTTT. As protein: CASSPRTGGDTEAFF.

The CDR3 sequence is CASSGNRGAEAFF. CDR3 DNA sequence: TGCGCCAGCAGCGGCAACAGGGGCGCTGAAGCTTTCTTT. This sequence joins TRBV5-1 and TRBJ1-1; 7 bases fit TRBD1. Trimming took 4 bases from V and 6 from J; bases not matched to a gene: 6. This CDR3 region has 13 residues. Germline loops: CDR1 SGHRS, CDR2 YFSETQ.

The V and J genes are TRBV19 and TRBJ2-5, with 9 positions matching TRBD1. V was pared by 3 bases and J by 4 bases, with 3 bases of the junction left unmatched. Germline CDR1 reads LNHDA; CDR2 reads SQIVND (reference sequence). The CDR3 has 14 amino acids. The CDR3 region has the DNA TGTGCCAGTAGTATCCCGGACAGGGGAGAGACCCAGTACTTC. Residues: CASSIPDRGETQYF. The full variable domain, its missing parts supplied by reference TRBV19 and TRBJ2-5, is DGGITQSPKYLFRKEGQNVTLSCEQNLNHDAMYWYRQDPGQGLRLIYYSQIVNDFQKGDIAEGYSVSREKKESFPLTVTSAQKNPTAFYLCASSIPDRGETQYFGPGTRLLVL.

This clone appeared once. This chain connects TRBV7-3 to TRBJ2-2; tentatively, D is TRBD1 (6 bases). Germline V gene lookup returns CDR1 SGHTA and CDR2 FQGTGA. Deletions cut 5 bases from V and 5 bases from J, with 12 bases between. The CDR3 has 14 amino acids. In nucleotides, the CDR3 is TGTGCCAGCAGCCCGGATCAGGGGACCGGGGAGCTGTTTTTT. It encodes CASSPDQGTGELFF.

CDR3 nucleotide sequence: TGTGCCAGCAGCTTCTGGGGACAGGTTAGGGATGAAGCTTTCTTT. This translates into CASSFWGQVRDEAFF. The chain recombines TRBV7-2 with TRBJ1-1, with 8 bases that match TRBD1. J was trimmed by 7 bases and V by 3 bases; bases with no gene match: 10. The CDR3 length is 15 residues. From germline, CDR1 is SGHTA and CDR2 FQGNSA.

This chain joins TRBV28 and TRBJ1-2; D uncertain. Trimming left V 5 bases short and J 1 base short, with 8 bases between. This CDR3 has 13 amino acids. Germline assignment: CDR1 MDHEN and CDR2 SYDVKM. CDR3 DNA sequence: TGTGCCAGCAGTATCCCCAGTAACTATGGCTACACCTTC. Translating gives CASSIPSNYGYTF.

This clone has only a few counts. The chain uses TRBV28 and TRBJ2-3, with 7 positions matching TRBD2. This CDR3 region has 15 residues. The J segment lost 0 bases and the V segment lost 6 bases, leaving 6 bases of the junction unmatched. Germline CDR1 is MDHEN and CDR2 is SYDVKM. The CDR3 region is CASSTSARSTDTQYF. DNA for the CDR3: TGTGCCAGCAGCACTAGCGCCCGTAGCACAGATACGCAGTATTTT. Using reference TRBV28 and TRBJ2-3 for the parts outside the CDR3, the full variable domain is DVKVTQSSRYLVKRTGEKVFLECVQDMDHENMFWYRQDPGLGLRLIYFSYDVKMKEKGDIPEGYSVSREKKERFSLILESASTNQTSMYLCASSTSARSTDTQYFGPGTRLTVL.

J is TRBJ1-6 and V is TRBV2; D may be TRBD1 (5 bases). Looked up from germline, CDR1 is SNHLY and CDR2 is FYNNEI. This CDR3 is built from 14 residues. Trimming took 5 bases from V and 9 from J, leaving 14 bases between them. The chain's CDR3 is CASSKGSGGSPLHF. As DNA, the CDR3 is TGTGCCAGCAGTAAGGGGAGCGGGGGTTCACCCCTCCACTTT.

V is TRBV11-2 and J is TRBJ1-2; TRBD1 aligns across 9 bases. V was clipped by 1 base and J by 7 bases; unmatched bases: 4. CDR3 size: 14 residues. CDR1 and CDR2 from the germline V gene are SGHAT and FQNNGV. The CDR3 DNA follows: TGTGCCAGCAGCTTAGCCAGGACAGGGGCTGGCTACACCTTC. Amino acids: CASSLARTGAGYTF.

Notes on this clone: The sample has other DNA sequences that encode this CDR3 too. The chain has TRBV6-5 and TRBJ1-5; the D gene is possibly TRBD1 (5 bases). The ends were cut back, 6 bases at V and 2 bases at J, with 11 bases in the middle. This CDR3 is built from 14 residues. From germline, CDR1 is MNHEY and CDR2 SVGAGI. The CDR3 coding sequence is TGTGCCAGCAGCCCCGACAGAGGCAATCAGCCCCAGCATTTT. It yields the protein CASSPDRGNQPQHF.

The V and J genes are TRBV30 and TRBJ1-2; D possibly corresponds to TRBD1 (5 bases). CDR3 length: 10 amino acids. V was cut by 5 bases and J by 4 bases, with 5 bases left in between. Germline CDR1 GTSNPN, CDR2 SVGIG (reference sequence). CDR3 sequence reads: CAWQGYGYTF. CDR3 DNA: TGTGCCTGGCAGGGCTATGGCTACACCTTC.